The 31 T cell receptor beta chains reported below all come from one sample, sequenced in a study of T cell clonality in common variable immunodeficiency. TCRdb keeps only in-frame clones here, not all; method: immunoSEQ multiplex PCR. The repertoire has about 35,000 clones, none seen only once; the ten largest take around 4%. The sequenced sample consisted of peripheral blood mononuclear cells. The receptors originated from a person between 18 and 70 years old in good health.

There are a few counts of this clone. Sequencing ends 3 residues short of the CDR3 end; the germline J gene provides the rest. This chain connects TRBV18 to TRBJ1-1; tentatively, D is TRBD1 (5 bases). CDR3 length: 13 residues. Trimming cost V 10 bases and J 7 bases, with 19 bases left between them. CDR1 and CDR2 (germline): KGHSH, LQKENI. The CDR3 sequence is CATLPGWGNEAFF. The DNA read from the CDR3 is TGTGCCACTCTCCCAGGGTGGGGTAATGAA.

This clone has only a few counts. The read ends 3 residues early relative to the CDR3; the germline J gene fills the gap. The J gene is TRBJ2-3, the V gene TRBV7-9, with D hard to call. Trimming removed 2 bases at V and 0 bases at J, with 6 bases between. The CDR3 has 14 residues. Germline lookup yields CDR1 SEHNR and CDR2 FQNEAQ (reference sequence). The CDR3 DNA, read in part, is TGTGCCAGCAGCTTAACAGAGAGCACAGATACG. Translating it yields CASSLTESTDT. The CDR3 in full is CASSLTESTDTQYF. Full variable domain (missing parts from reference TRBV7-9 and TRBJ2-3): DTGVSQNPRHKITKRGQNVTFRCDPISEHNRLYWYRQTLGQGPEFLTYFQNEAQLEKSRLLSDRFSAERPKGSFSTLEIQRTEQGDSAMYLCASSLTESTDTQYFGPGTRLTVL.

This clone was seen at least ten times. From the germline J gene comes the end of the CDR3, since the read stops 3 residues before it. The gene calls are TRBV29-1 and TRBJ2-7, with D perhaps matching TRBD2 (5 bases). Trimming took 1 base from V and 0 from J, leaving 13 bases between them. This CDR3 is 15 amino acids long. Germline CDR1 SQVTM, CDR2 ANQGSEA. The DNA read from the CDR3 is TGCAGCGTTGAAGTCCCGGACTCCAACTCCTACGAG. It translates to CSVEVPDSNSYE. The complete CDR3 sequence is CSVEVPDSNSYEQYF.

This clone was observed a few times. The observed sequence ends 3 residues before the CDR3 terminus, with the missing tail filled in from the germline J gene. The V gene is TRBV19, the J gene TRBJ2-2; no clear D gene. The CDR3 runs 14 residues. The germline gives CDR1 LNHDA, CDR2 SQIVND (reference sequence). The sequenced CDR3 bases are TGTGCCAGTAGTGCACAGATCTCTAATGAAAAG. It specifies CASSAQISNEK. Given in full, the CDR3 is CASSAQISNEKLFF.

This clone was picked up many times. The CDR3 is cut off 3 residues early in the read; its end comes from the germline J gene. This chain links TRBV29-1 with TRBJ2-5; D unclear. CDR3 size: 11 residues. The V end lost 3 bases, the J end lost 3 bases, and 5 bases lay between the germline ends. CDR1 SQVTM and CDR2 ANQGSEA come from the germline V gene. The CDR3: CSVDPKETQYF. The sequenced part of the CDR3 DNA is TGCAGCGTTGACCCCAAAGAGACC.

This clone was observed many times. CDR3 amino acids: CASSSGTGDEQFF. The CDR3 bases that were read are TGCGCCAGCAGCTCCGGGACAGGGGATGAG. V usage is TRBV5-1 and J usage is TRBJ2-1; 10 nucleotides agree with TRBD1. The read terminates 3 residues before the CDR3 end, so the remaining end is supplied by the germline J gene. Per germline, CDR1 SGHRS and CDR2 YFSETQ. The CDR3 totals 13 residues. Trimming cost V 3 bases and J 8 bases; bases outside gene matches: 2.

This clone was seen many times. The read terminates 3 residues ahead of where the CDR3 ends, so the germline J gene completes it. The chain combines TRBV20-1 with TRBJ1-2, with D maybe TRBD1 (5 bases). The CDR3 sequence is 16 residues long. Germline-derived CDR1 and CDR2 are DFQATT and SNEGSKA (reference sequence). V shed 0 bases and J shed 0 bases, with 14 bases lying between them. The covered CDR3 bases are TGCAGTGCTAGAGAATCTCACAGGTCAGCTAACTATGGC. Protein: CSARESHRSANYG. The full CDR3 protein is CSARESHRSANYGYTF.

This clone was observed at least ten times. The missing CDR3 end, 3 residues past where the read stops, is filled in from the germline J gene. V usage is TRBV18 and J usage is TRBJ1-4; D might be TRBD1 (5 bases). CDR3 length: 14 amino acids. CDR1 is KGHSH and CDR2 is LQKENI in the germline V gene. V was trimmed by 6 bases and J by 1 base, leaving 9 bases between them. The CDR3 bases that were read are TGTGCCAGCTCTCAGGGCTTAACTAATGAAAAA. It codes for CASSQGLTNEK. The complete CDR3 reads CASSQGLTNEKLFF. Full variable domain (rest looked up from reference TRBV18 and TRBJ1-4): NAGVMQNPRHLVRRRGQEARLRCSPMKGHSHVYWYRQLPEEGLKFMVYLQKENIIDESGMPKERFSAEFPKEGPSILRIQQVVRGDSAAYFCASSQGLTNEKLFFGSGTQLSVL.

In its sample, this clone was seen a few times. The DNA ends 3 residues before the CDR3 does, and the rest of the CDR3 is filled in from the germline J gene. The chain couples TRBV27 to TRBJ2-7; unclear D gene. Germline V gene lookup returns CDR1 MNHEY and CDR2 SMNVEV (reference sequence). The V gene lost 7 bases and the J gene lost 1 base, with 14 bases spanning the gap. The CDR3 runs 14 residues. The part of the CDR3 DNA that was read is TGTGCCAGCAAGACAACTCCTGAATCCTACGAG. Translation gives CASKTTPESYE. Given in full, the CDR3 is CASKTTPESYEQYF.

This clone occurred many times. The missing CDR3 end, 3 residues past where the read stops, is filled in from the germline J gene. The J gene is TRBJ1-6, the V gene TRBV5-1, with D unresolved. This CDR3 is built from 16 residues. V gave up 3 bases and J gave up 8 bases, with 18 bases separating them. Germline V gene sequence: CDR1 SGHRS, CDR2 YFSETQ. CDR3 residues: CASSSGSGVPYSPLHF. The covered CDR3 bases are TGCGCCAGCAGCTCTGGCTCCGGGGTTCCTTATTCACCC.

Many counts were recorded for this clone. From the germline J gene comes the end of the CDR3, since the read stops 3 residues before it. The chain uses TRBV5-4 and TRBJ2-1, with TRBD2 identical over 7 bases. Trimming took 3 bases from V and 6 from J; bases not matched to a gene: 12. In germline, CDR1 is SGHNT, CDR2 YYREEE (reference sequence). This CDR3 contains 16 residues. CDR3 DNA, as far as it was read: TGTGCCAGCAGCTCTGGGGGGGGGAGTAGCATCAATGAG. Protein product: CASSSGGGSSINE. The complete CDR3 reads CASSSGGGSSINEQFF. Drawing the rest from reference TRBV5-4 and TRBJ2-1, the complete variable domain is ETGVTQSPTHLIKTRGQQVTLRCSSQSGHNTVSWYQQALGQGPQFIFQYYREEENGRGNFPPRFSGLQFPNYSSELNVNALELDDSALYLCASSSGGGSSINEQFFGPGTRLTVL.

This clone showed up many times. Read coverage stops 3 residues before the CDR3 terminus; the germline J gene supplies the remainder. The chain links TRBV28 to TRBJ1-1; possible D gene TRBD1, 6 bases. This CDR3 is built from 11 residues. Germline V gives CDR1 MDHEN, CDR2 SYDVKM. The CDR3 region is CASSLYRVAFF. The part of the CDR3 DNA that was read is TGTGCCAGCAGTTTATACAGGGTG.

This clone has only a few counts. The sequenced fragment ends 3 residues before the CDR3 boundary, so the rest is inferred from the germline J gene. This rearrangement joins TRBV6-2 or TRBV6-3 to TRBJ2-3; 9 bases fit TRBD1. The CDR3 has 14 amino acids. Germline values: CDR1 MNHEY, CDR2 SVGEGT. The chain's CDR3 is CASNPGQGHQPQYF. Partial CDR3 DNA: TGTGCCAGCAATCCGGGACAGGGCCATCAGCCG.

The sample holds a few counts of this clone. The sequenced CDR3 bases are TGTGCCAGCAGCCCCGACAGGAATTCACCC. This translates into CASSPDRNSP. The whole CDR3 sequence reads CASSPDRNSPLHF. The chain couples TRBV11-2 to TRBJ1-6; perhaps TRBD1 as D (6 bases). The read ends 3 residues before the CDR3 terminus; that terminus is restored from the germline J gene. This CDR3 region has 13 residues. V lost 5 bases to trimming and J lost 7 bases, with 9 bases between them. CDR1 and CDR2 from the germline V gene are SGHAT and FQNNGV.

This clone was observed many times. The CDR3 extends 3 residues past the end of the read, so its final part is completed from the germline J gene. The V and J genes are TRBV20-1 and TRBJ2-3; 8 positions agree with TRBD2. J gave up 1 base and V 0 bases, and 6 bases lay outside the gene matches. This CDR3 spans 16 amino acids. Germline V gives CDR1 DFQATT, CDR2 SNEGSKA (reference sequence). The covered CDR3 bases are TGCAGTGCTAGAGATCCGGGGGGGCCTGGCACAGATACG. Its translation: CSARDPGGPGTDT. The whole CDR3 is CSARDPGGPGTDTQYF.

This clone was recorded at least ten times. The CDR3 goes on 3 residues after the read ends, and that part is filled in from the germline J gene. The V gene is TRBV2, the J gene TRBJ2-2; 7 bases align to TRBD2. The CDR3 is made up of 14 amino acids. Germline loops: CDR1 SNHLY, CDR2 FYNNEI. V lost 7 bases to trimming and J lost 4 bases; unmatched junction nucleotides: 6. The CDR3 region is CASNGGGGTGELFF. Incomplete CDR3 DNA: TGTGCCAGCAATGGGGGGGGAGGCACCGGGGAG.

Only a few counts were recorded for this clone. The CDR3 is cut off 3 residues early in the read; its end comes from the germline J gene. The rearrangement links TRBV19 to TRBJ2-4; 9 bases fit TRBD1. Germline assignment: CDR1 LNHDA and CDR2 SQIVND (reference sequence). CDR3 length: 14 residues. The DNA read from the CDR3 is TGTGCCAGTAGTATAGAACAGGGGGCGCGAGGT. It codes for CASSIEQGARG. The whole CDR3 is CASSIEQGARGQYF.

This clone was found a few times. Here the CDR3 reads CSAFEPNRAANYGYTF. The DNA read from the CDR3 is TGCAGTGCTTTTGAGCCAAACAGGGCGGCTAACTATGGC. This sequence joins TRBV20-1 and TRBJ1-2; the D gene is possibly TRBD1 (6 bases). The read is 3 residues too short to cover the CDR3 end, so that end is filled in from the germline J gene. CDR3 length: 16 residues. The germline V and J ends were trimmed by 5 bases and 0 bases, with 19 bases remaining between them. From germline, CDR1 is DFQATT and CDR2 SNEGSKA (reference sequence).

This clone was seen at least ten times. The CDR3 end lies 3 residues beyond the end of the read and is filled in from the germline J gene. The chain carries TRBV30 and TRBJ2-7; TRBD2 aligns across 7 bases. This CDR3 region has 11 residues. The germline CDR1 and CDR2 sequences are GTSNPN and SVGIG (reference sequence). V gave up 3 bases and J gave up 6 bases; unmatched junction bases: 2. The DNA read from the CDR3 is TGTGCCTGGAGGTCGGGGGGCGAG. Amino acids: CAWRSGGE. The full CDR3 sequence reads CAWRSGGEQYF.

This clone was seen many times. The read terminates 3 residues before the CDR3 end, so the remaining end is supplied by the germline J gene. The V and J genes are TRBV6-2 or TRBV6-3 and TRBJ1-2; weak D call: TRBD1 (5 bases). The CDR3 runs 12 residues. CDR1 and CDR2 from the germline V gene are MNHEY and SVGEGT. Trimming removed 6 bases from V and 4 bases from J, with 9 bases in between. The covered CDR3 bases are TGTGCCAGCAGCGCGACAGTCTATGGC. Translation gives CASSATVYG. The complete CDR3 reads CASSATVYGYTF.

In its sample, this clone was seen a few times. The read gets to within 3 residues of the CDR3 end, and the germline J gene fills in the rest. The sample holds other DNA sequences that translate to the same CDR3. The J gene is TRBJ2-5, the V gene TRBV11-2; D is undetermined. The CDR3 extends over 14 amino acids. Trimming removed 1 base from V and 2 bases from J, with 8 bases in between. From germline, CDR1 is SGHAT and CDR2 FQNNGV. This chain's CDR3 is CASSLGGLQETQYF. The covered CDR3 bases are TGTGCCAGCAGCTTAGGAGGCCTGCAAGAGACC.

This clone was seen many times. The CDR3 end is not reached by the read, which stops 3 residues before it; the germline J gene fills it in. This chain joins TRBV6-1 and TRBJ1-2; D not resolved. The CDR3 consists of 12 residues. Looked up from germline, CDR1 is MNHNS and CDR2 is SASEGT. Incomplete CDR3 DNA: TGTGCCAGCAGTGAAAGGCGGTTGGGC. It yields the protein CASSERRLG. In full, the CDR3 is CASSERRLGYTF.

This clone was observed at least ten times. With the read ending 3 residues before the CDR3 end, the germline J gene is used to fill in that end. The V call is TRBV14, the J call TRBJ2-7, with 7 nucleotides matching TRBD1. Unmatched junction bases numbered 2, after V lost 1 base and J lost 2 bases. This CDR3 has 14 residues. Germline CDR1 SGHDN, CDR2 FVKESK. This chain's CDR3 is CASSQVGTAYEQYF. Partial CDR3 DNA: TGTGCCAGCAGCCAAGTAGGGACAGCCTACGAG.

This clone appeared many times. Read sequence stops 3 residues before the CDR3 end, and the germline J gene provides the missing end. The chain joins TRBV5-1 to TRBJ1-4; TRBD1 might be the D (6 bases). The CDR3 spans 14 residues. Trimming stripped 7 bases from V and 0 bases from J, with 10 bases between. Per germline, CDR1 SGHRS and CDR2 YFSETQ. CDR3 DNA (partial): TGCGCCAGCGCCCGGACAGCAACTAATGAAAAA. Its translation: CASARTATNEK. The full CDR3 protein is CASARTATNEKLFF.

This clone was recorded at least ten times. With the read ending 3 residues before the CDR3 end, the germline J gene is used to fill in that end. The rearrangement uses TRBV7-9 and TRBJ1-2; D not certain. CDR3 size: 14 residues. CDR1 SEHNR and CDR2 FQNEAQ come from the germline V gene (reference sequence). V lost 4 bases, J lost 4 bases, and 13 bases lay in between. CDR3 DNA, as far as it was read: TGTGCCAGCAGCTGGCAAGACGGACTCTATGGC. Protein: CASSWQDGLYG. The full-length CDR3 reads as CASSWQDGLYGYTF.

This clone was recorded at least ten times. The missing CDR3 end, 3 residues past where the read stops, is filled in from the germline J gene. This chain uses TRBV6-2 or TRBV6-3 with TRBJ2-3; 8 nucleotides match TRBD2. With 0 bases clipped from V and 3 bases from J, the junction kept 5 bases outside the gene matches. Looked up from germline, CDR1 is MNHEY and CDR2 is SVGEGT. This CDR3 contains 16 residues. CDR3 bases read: TGTGCCAGCAGTTACTCGCCTAGCGGGCGTACAGATACG. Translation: CASSYSPSGRTDT. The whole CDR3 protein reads CASSYSPSGRTDTQYF.

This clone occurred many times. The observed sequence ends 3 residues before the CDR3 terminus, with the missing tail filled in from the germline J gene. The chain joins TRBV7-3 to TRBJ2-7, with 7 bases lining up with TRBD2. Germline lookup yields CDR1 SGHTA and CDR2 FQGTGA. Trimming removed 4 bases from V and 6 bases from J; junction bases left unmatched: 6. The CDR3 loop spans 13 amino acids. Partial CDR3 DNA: TGTGCCAGCAGCTCCCTGTGGGGGGGCGAG. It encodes CASSSLWGGE. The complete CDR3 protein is CASSSLWGGEQYF.

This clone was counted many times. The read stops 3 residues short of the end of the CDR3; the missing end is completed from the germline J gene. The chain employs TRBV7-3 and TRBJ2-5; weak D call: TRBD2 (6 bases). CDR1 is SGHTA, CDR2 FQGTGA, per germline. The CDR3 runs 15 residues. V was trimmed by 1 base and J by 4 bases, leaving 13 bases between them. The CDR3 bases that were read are TGTGCCAGCAGCTTAATGGGGGGAGTCGGAGAGACC. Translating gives CASSLMGGVGET. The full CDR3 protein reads CASSLMGGVGETQYF.

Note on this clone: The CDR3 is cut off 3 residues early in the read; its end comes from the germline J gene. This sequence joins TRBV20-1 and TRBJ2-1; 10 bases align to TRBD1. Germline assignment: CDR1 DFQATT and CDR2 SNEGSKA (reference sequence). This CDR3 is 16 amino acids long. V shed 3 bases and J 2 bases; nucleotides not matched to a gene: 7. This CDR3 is CSASSRDRGTYNEQFF. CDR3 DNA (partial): TGCAGTGCTAGCAGCCGGGACAGGGGTACCTACAATGAG.

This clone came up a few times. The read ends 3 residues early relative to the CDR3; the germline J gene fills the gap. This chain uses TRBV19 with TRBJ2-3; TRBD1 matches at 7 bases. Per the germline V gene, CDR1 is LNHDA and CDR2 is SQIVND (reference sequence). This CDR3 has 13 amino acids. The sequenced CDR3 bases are TGTGCCAGTAGCACCTCGACAGGGCTGCCG. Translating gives CASSTSTGLP. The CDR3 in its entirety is CASSTSTGLPQYF.

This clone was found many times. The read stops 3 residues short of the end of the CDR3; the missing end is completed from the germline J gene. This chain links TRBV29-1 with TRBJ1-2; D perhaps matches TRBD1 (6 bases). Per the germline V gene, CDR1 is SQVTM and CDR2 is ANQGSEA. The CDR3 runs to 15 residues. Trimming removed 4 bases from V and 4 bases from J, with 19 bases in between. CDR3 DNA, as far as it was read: TGCAGCGTTGTGGGGGCGGGGGCGGCGGGCTATGGC. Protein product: CSVVGAGAAGYG. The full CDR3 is CSVVGAGAAGYGYTF.